The sample holds one count of the clone carrying this T cell receptor (beta chain). What it recognizes is unknown. The assay was immunoSEQ multiplex PCR, and TCRdb's table has in-frame clones only and misses some. Counted here are tens of thousands of clones, around nine tenths occurring once; the ten biggest clones make up approximately 13%. There are 14 residues in the CDR3. The germline V gene encodes CDR1 MNHNS and CDR2 SASEGT. The V end lost 4 bases, the J end lost 0 bases, and 8 bases lay between the germline ends. This entry is derived from a study of OX40 agonist ivuxolimab in advanced cancers. In the study overall: Approximately 40% of patients had received prior checkpoint inhibitor therapy. Study findings and constraints: At 0.1 to 3.0 mg/kg and by week 6, clonal expansion occurred in CD4+ and CD8+ blood T cells.

The chain combines TRBV6-1 with TRBJ2-3; tentative D call: TRBD2 (6 bases). This clonotype was sampled from an adult with an advanced solid tumor such as melanoma, head and neck, liver or kidney cancer. Sequencing was performed on CD4+ or CD8+ T cells sorted from blood, taken in a trial of the OX40 agonist ivuxolimab. This chain's CDR3 is CASSGLDSTDTQYF. In DNA, the CDR3 is TGTGCCAGCAGTGGACTAGACAGCACAGATACGCAGTATTTT.